The sequence of this TCR beta chain was determined in a study of CD8 T cells in ankylosing spondylitis. Findings and caveats of the study: One TCR beta motif, made up of about 8 highly homologous variants, appeared characteristic of ankylosing spondylitis blood. The study looked at matched synovial fluid samples from ankylosing spondylitis patients. Disease-linked clones were reported to be significantly enriched there.

On this clonotype itself: Antigen: not known.

Germline CDR1 reads SGHTA; CDR2 reads FQGNSA. Trimming pared 3 bases from V and 1 base from J, leaving 8 bases between. The CDR3 runs to 14 residues. TCRdb processed the 5' RACE reads anew with MiXCR; each CDR3 protein has one entry. The repertoire holds 250,000 to 350,000 distinct CDR3 sequences, roughly 20% seen once, with about 3.5% in the top ten. Sequenced material: blood, either unsorted or a sorted T cell fraction (not recorded which). This TCR was recovered from a female donor with ankylosing spondylitis or in good health (not recorded which). The rearrangement uses TRBV7-2 and TRBJ2-3, with D hard to call. As DNA, the CDR3 is TGTGCCAGCAGCTTCGGGCTAGGCACAGATACGCAGTATTTT. Translating it yields CASSFGLGTDTQYF.